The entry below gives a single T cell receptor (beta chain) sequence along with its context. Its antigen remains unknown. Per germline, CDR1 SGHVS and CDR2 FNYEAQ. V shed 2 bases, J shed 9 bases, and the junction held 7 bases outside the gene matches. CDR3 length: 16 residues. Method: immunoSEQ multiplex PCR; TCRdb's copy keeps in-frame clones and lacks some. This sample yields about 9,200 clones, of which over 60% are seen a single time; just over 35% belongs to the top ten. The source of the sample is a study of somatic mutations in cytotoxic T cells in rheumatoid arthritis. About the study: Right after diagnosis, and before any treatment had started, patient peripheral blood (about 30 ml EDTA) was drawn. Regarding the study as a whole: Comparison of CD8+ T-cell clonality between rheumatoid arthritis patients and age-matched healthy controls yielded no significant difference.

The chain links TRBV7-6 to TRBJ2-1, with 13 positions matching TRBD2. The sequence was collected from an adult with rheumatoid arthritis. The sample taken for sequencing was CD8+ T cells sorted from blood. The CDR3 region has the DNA TGTGCCAGCAGCTTATCATTCGGGACTAGCGGGATTGAGCAGTTCTTC. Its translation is CASSLSFGTSGIEQFF.